These T cell receptor beta chains were read from a single sample in a study of T-cell reconstitution after alpha-beta-depleted transplantation in children. TCRdb redid the calling of the PCR reads with MiXCR, one entry per CDR3 protein. There are just under 150,000 distinct CDR3 sequences in the sample; 8.8% occur only once, and 15% to 20% lies in the top ten. Material: PBMCs, mostly from graft donor cells, obtained 180 days after TCRalphabeta/CD19-depleted stem cell transplant. These TCRs come from a female patient aged 2 to 10 who had a stem cell transplant for congenital amegakaryocytic thrombocytopenia, so the T cells may come from the graft donor. CDR3s leave out the opening cysteine and the closing phenylalanine or tryptophan.

J: TRBJ2-3
V: TRBV20-1
CDR3: SARGALTDTQY

J: TRBJ2-7
V: TRBV6-2/TRBV6-3
CDR3: ASSGTRPLYEQY

J: TRBJ2-4
V: TRBV5-5
CDR3: ASSSPLAKNIQY

J: TRBJ2-3
V: TRBV5-5
CDR3: ASSPRGASTDTQY

J: TRBJ2-1
V: TRBV10-3
CDR3: AMSGGNEQF

J: TRBJ2-3
V: TRBV7-6
CDR3: ASSLGTSTDTQY

J: TRBJ2-7
V: TRBV15
CDR3: ATSRGLAGYEQY

J: TRBJ2-2
V: TRBV10-1
CDR3: ASSWGRGDTGELF

J: TRBJ2-1
V: TRBV12-3/TRBV12-4
CDR3: ASNSRGPWGNEQF

J: TRBJ2-6
V: TRBV5-5
CDR3: ASSLSGTRGTGANVLT

J: TRBJ2-2
V: TRBV20-1
CDR3: SARDGAVGTGELF

J: TRBJ2-1
V: TRBV9
CDR3: ASSSAGLNEQF

J: TRBJ2-7
V: TRBV12-3/TRBV12-4
CDR3: ASSFGTGLYEQY

J: TRBJ2-5
V: TRBV20-1
CDR3: SARDPKGGAGPGRETQY

J: TRBJ2-7
V: TRBV29-1
CDR3: SVEVFMSSHEQY

J: TRBJ2-2
V: TRBV5-1
CDR3: ASSLGFRAMDTGELF

J: TRBJ2-7
V: TRBV5-1
CDR3: AIPGSTYEQY

J: TRBJ2-7
V: TRBV7-8
CDR3: ASSLCGTASYEQY

J: TRBJ1-2
V: TRBV13
CDR3: ASSSQGVYGYT

J: TRBJ1-1
V: TRBV5-1
CDR3: ASSLPGQDTEAF

J: TRBJ2-7
V: TRBV11-2
CDR3: ASSDGPSGRARSYEQY

J: TRBJ1-1
V: TRBV28
CDR3: ASSSGSSEAF

J: TRBJ2-7
V: TRBV12-3/TRBV12-4
CDR3: ASSSGNRAFEQY

J: TRBJ2-2
V: TRBV11-1
CDR3: ASSWTAGELF

J: TRBJ2-1
V: TRBV12-3/TRBV12-4
CDR3: ASSSGTGSYNEQF